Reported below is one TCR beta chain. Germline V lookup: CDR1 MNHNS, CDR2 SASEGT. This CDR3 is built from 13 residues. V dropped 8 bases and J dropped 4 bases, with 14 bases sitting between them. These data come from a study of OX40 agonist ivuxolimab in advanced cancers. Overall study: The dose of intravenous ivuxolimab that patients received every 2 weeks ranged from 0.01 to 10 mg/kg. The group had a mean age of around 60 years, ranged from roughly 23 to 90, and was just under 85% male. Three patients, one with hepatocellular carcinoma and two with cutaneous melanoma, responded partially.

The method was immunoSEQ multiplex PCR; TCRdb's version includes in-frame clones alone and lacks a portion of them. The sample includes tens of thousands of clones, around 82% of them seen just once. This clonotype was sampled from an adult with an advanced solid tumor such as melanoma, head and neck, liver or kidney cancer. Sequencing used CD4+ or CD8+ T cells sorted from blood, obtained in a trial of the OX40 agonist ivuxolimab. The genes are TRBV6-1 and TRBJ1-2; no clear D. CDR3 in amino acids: CASATAPRYGYTF. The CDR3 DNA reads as TGTGCCAGCGCCACGGCTCCACGCTATGGCTACACCTTC.